This paragraph covers one T cell receptor beta chain sequence. Its antigen is still unknown. No quality values exist for individual bases; no much larger clone is one base distant. This sample stems from a study of neoadjuvant nivolumab and ipilimumab in lung cancer (dated by TCRdb to 2018 to 2020). Looking at the study overall: Intravenous nivolumab was dosed at 3 mg/kg on days 1, 15 and 29, and in the combination arm ipilimumab 1 mg/kg was added on day 1 only. The major pathologic response (MPR) rate in the intention-to-treat population in each study arm was designated as the primary trial endpoint. The trial treated 44 patients with operable NSCLC: some 23 were randomized to nivolumab monotherapy and 21 to nivolumab plus ipilimumab. TCR repertoires in pretherapy (baseline) peripheral blood were compared with TCR repertoires in tumors resected at surgery after neoadjuvant immune checkpoint blockade. Matched pretherapy and resected tumor pairs were analyzed from seven patients, of whom four had been treated with nivolumab and three with nivolumab plus ipilimumab. Study-wide conclusions, independent of this receptor: No significant correlation was found between TCR clonality and pathologic tumor regression, and only one major-pathologic-response sample was available for the clonality analysis. TCR richness in pretherapy blood showed a positive correlation with richness in tumors resected after neoadjuvant therapy (Spearman R ≈ 0.8). Compared with tumor-adjacent uninvolved lung, resected tumors had greater TCR richness and clonality, and increases showed up in more of the dual-therapy-treated tumors. TCR sequencing was performed in a small number of samples. Tumor T-cell richness and clonality rose from pretherapy to surgery in three of three dual-therapy tumors but in only two of four nivolumab-treated tumors.

The library came from the immunoSEQ multiplex PCR assay. Processing in the source paper ran as follows. Repertoires were summarized in terms of richness and clonality, and significantly expanded and contracted clones between pre- and post-therapy samples were identified. TCRdb carries this immuneACCESS record with in-frame sequences only. Its versions omit some clonotypes, under half of them owing to an unresolved V gene in the studies checked, with the rest unexplained. V, J and clone size were drawn from that table, and D and trimming were deduced from the DNA. Here the sample has tens of thousands of clones; 83% occur a single time. The top ten clones comprise 4% to 6% of the sample. The sample's time point label, decoded: at surgical resection after neoadjuvant nivolumab +/- ipilimumab. Samples came from the phase 2 randomized NEOSTAR trial, which tested neoadjuvant nivolumab or nivolumab plus ipilimumab followed by surgery in operable NSCLC.

From a lookup of the germline V gene, CDR1 and CDR2 are SGHRS and YFSETQ. Trimming takes 3 bases from V and 3 bases from J, and the germline ends sit 6 bases apart. The CDR3 spans 12 residues, from the cysteine through the phenylalanine. This entry keeps only the CDR3 DNA: 36 bases, framed from base 1. The source of this sequence is an adult with non-small cell lung cancer. This specimen consisted of tumor tissue, obtained after neoadjuvant nivolumab, alone or with ipilimumab, at or shortly before surgery. Recombination joined TRBV5-1 with TRBJ1-1; TRBD1 is possibly the D segment (5 matching bases). The CDR3 protein sequence reads: CASSSGHTEAFF. In nucleotides, the sequence is TGCGCCAGCAGCTCGGGACACACTGAAGCTTTCTTT.